A selection of T cell receptor beta chains follows, all from one sample in a study of cytomegalovirus exposure and HLA in healthy donors. This table comes from immunoSEQ multiplex PCR, and its TCRdb copy is limited to in-frame clones, with some not included. This table has some 100,000 clones, around 75% appearing once. Sequencing was performed on PBMCs. The receptors were gathered from a woman aged 18-29 years in good health and CMV-seropositive. CDR3s include the opening cysteine and the closing phenylalanine or tryptophan. D genes are given only for firm matches. Expanded clones get a size class; other rows say once, few or many, or leave the size out.

d_call cdr3_length clone_size j_call v_call cdr3_nt cdr3_aa
. 14 . TRBJ1-1 TRBV28 TGTGCCAGCAGTTCTGACAGACTGGGGACTGAAGCTTTCTTT CASSSDRLGTEAFF
. 13 few TRBJ1-5 TRBV2 TGTGCCAGCAGTGAGTTAAGCAATCAGCCCCAGCATTTT CASSELSNQPQHF
TRBD2 17 . TRBJ2-7 TRBV11-2 TGTGCCAGCAGCTTAACAAGTGACAGCGGGAGGGCCTACGAGCAGTACTTC CASSLTSDSGRAYEQYF
TRBD2 13 . TRBJ2-1 TRBV29-1 TGCAGCGCCATTAGCGGGAGCTCGCATGAGCAGTTCTTC CSAISGSSHEQFF
. 15 . TRBJ1-1 TRBV6-5 TGTGCCAGCAGTTACTCCGCCGGGGGGTGGACTGAAGCTTTCTTT CASSYSAGGWTEAFF
. 15 . TRBJ2-1 TRBV30 TGTGCCTGGACGCGAGGTAAAAGCCCCTACAATGAGCAGTTCTTC CAWTRGKSPYNEQFF
. 15 few TRBJ2-1 TRBV5-8 TGTGCCAGCAGCTATACAGGGCTTTCCTACAATGAGCAGTTCTTC CASSYTGLSYNEQFF
. 12 . TRBJ2-1 TRBV14 TGTGCCAGCAGCCAAGTCTATGGTGAGCAGTTCTTC CASSQVYGEQFF
TRBD2 16 . TRBJ2-1 TRBV7-3 TGTGCCAGCAGCTCTACCGGGACTAGCGGGACTAATGAGCAGTTCTTC CASSSTGTSGTNEQFF
TRBD1 16 . TRBJ2-7 TRBV6-4 TGTGCCAGCAAATCAGACAACCGGGACAGCTATTACGAGCAGTACTTC CASKSDNRDSYYEQYF
TRBD1 15 . TRBJ2-1 TRBV5-6 TGTGCCAGCAGCTTGGTGGACAGGGGGATGAATGAGCAGTTCTTC CASSLVDRGMNEQFF
TRBD1 15 . TRBJ2-2 TRBV27 TGTGCCAGCAGGCTCCATGGACAGGGGGCCGGGGAGCTGTTTTTT CASRLHGQGAGELFF
. 13 . TRBJ2-3 TRBV27 TGTGCCAGCCGAGCCTGGAGCACAGATACGCAGTATTTT CASRAWSTDTQYF
. 12 . TRBJ2-2 TRBV6-5 TGTGCCAGCAGATTGAGAACCGGGGAGCTGTTTTTT CASRLRTGELFF
. 14 . TRBJ2-5 TRBV30 TGTGCCTGGAGTGTGGGGCAGGGCAGAGAGACCCAGTACTTC CAWSVGQGRETQYF
TRBD1 14 . TRBJ1-1 TRBV5-4 TGTGCCAGCAGCTATCGGACAGGGGCGGCTGAAGCTTTCTTT CASSYRTGAAEAFF
TRBD2 16 . TRBJ2-1 TRBV5-1 TGCGCCAGCAGCGGACTAGCGGGAGGGTCTTACAATGAGCAGTTCTTC CASSGLAGGSYNEQFF
. 14 . TRBJ2-7 TRBV19 TGTGCCAGTAGTACCCGGGACTTAACTTACGAGCAGTACTTC CASSTRDLTYEQYF
. 15 . TRBJ2-5 TRBV4-2 TGTGCCAGCAGCCCGCTTGGACAGTCTCAAGAGACCCAGTACTTC CASSPLGQSQETQYF
. 15 once TRBJ1-4 TRBV25-1 TGTGCCAGCAGTGCTCGGGGGGGTGCTAATGAAAAACTGTTTTTT CASSARGGANEKLFF
. 18 . TRBJ2-7 TRBV18 TGTGCCAGCTCAACCCCAGGATCTAGGGCGGGCTTCTCCTACGAGCAGTACTTC CASSTPGSRAGFSYEQYF
. 13 . TRBJ2-4 TRBV27 TGTGCCAGCAGTTTGGCGGGGAGGCACATTCAGTACTTC CASSLAGRHIQYF
. 12 . TRBJ1-2 TRBV7-2 TGTGCCAGCAGCTTTGCGGAGGCGGGTGGTACTTTC CASSFAEAGGTF
. 14 . TRBJ1-1 TRBV11-2 TGTGCCAGCAGCGCCGTCCGGGGGGGCGCTGAAGCTTTCTTT CASSAVRGGAEAFF
. 13 . TRBJ1-1 TRBV28 TGTGCCAGCAGTTTGGCAGCAGGGTCTGAAGCTTTCTTT CASSLAAGSEAFF
TRBD2 15 . TRBJ2-1 TRBV27 TGTGCCAGCAGTTTTCAAGGACTAGCGGGAGGGACTCAGTTCTTC CASSFQGLAGGTQFF
TRBD1 16 few TRBJ1-4 TRBV6-6 TGTGCCAGCAGAGACAGGGGATCGGCAACTAATGAAAAACTGTTTTTT CASRDRGSATNEKLFF
. 16 . TRBJ1-2 TRBV7-9 TGTGCCAGCAGCGGCGGGGGGGGAGTAACCTTCTATGGCTACACCTTC CASSGGGGVTFYGYTF
TRBD1 12 few TRBJ1-1 TRBV30 TGTGCCTGGAGTACCCGGACAGGGGGAGCTTTCTTT CAWSTRTGGAFF
TRBD1 14 . TRBJ2-5 TRBV30 TGTGCCTGGAGTGTAAGGGACAGGGGAGAGACCCAGTACTTC CAWSVRDRGETQYF
. 17 . TRBJ2-1 TRBV28 TGTGCCAGCAGTTTGTGGCGGACATATAGCTCCTACAATGAGCAGTTCTTC CASSLWRTYSSYNEQFF
. 14 . TRBJ2-5 TRBV18 TGTGCCAGCTCACCATCACTGCCCCAAGAGACCCAGTACTTC CASSPSLPQETQYF
. 14 . TRBJ1-2 TRBV6-5 TGTGCCAGCGGGGACTATCCGCGGGACTATGGCTACACCTTC CASGDYPRDYGYTF
TRBD1 14 . TRBJ1-4 TRBV28 TGTGCCAGCGGTACATCGGGACAGGGCGGAAAACTGTTTTTT CASGTSGQGGKLFF
TRBD1 14 . TRBJ1-5 TRBV10-3 TGTGCCATCAGTGACGCGACAGGGGTTCAGCCCCAGCATTTT CAISDATGVQPQHF
. 16 . TRBJ1-5 TRBV5-8 TGTGCCAGCAGCGGGTGGGGGCGGGGGCTCAATCAGCCCCAGCATTTT CASSGWGRGLNQPQHF
. 17 . TRBJ2-6 TRBV27 TGTGCCAGCAGTTTTTCAGGGAGGATTTCTGGGGCCAACGTCCTGACTTTC CASSFSGRISGANVLTF
. 15 . TRBJ2-7 TRBV4-1 TGCGCCAGCAGCCAAGGGGGACAAGGCTTTTACGAGCAGTACTTC CASSQGGQGFYEQYF
. 15 . TRBJ1-5 TRBV5-8 TGTGCCAGCAGCTTTGGTAGCCGTAGCAATCAGCCCCAGCATTTT CASSFGSRSNQPQHF
. 13 . TRBJ2-7 TRBV27 TGTGCCAGCAGTTTTGGGAGTGCGGACGAGCAGTACTTC CASSFGSADEQYF
TRBD1 17 . TRBJ1-2 TRBV7-2 TGTGCCAGCAGCTTAGCGATAGGACAGGGGGCGCCGGGTGGCTACACCTTC CASSLAIGQGAPGGYTF
TRBD1 15 . TRBJ1-4 TRBV2 TGTGCCAGCACCACGACAGGGTCCGGTAATGAAAAACTGTTTTTT CASTTTGSGNEKLFF
. 16 . TRBJ2-3 TRBV28 TGTGCCAGCAGCCCCCAAGCGGCAAGTTACACAGATACGCAGTATTTT CASSPQAASYTDTQYF
. 15 . TRBJ2-7 TRBV27 TGTGCCAGCAGTTGGGGCCGCGATTACTCCAACGAGCAGTACTTC CASSWGRDYSNEQYF
TRBD2 18 . TRBJ2-5 TRBV28 TGTGCCAGCAGTTTATTGGCAGGGCAAGCGGGAGTCCAAGAGACCCAGTACTTC CASSLLAGQAGVQETQYF
TRBD2 14 once TRBJ2-2 TRBV7-2 TGTGCCAGCAGCTTAAGTGTGAGGTCGGGAGGGCTGTTTTTT CASSLSVRSGGLFF
. 13 few TRBJ2-3 TRBV5-1 TGCGCCAGCAGCTTGGATACGGCAGATACGCAGTATTTT CASSLDTADTQYF
TRBD1 14 . TRBJ1-4 TRBV10-3 TGTGCCATCAGTGCGGACAGGGATAATGAAAAACTGTTTTTT CAISADRDNEKLFF
TRBD1 15 . TRBJ2-7 TRBV18 TGTGCCAGCTCCCTGGGGACAGGGACTTCCTACGAGCAGTACTTC CASSLGTGTSYEQYF
TRBD1 16 . TRBJ2-2 TRBV28 TGTGCCAGCAGTTTAAGTCCCGGGACAGGGACCGGGGAGCTGTTTTTT CASSLSPGTGTGELFF
TRBD1 14 . TRBJ2-7 TRBV5-4 TGTGCCAGCAGCACACAGGGGAACTCCTACGAGCAGTACTTC CASSTQGNSYEQYF
. 16 once TRBJ2-7 TRBV6-5 TGTGCCAGCAGTTACGAACCCCGACAAGATCTCTACGAGCAGTACTTC CASSYEPRQDLYEQYF
. 18 few TRBJ1-2 TRBV5-6 TGTGCCAGCAGCTTGTACGAGTCAGGGCTTACCTCTAACTATGGCTACACCTTC CASSLYESGLTSNYGYTF
TRBD1 13 few TRBJ1-1 TRBV5-4 TGTGCCAGCAGCTTATCAGGGGGCACTGAAGCTTTCTTT CASSLSGGTEAFF
. 15 . TRBJ1-1 TRBV7-2 TGTGCCAGCAGCTTTAGACAATATAAGAACACTGAAGCTTTCTTT CASSFRQYKNTEAFF
TRBD1 15 . TRBJ2-7 TRBV10-3 TGTGCCATCAGTGAGTCGGACAGGAGCTCCTACGAGCAGTACTTC CAISESDRSSYEQYF
. 15 . TRBJ1-2 TRBV28 TGTGCCAGCAGTCCCTCCTTCGACAGGCCATATGGCTACACCTTC CASSPSFDRPYGYTF
. 16 few TRBJ2-3 TRBV4-1 TGCGCCAGCAGCCTAACTTTCGGAGCCTACACAGATACGCAGTATTTT CASSLTFGAYTDTQYF